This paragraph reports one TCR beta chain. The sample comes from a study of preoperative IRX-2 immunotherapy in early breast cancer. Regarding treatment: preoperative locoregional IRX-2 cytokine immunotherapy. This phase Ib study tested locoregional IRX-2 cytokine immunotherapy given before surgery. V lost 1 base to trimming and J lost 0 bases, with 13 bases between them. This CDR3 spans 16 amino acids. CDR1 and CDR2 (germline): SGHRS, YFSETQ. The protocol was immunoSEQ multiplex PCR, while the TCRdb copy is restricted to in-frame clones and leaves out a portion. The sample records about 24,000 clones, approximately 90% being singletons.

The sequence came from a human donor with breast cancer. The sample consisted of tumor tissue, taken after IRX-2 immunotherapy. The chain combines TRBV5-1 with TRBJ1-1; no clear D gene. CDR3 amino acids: CASSLFSSELNTEAFF. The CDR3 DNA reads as TGCGCCAGCAGCTTGTTTTCATCCGAACTGAACACTGAAGCTTTCTTT.